The present TCR beta chain was sequenced within a study of glioma-infiltrating T cells. Overall study results and limits: Non-neoplastic patients had below-expected tissue-blood divergence, while all gliomas exceeded expectation.

A word on this clonotype: The antigen is not known.

The iRepertoire nested amplicon-rescue multiplex PCR amplified TCR alpha and beta CDR3s from RNA. Input was roughly 85-450 ng of tissue mRNA or PBMC total RNA. TCRdb re-called the multiplex PCR reads through MiXCR, storing one row per CDR3 protein. The sample contains about 130,000 distinct CDR3 sequences, around 23% of which appear only once. The sample consisted of glioma tissue, nonneoplastic brain tissue, or PBMCs (not recorded which). This sequence was found in a human donor with low-grade glioma or glioblastoma, undergoing nonglioma brain surgery, or in good health (not recorded which).

The CDR3 DNA follows: TGTGCCAGCAGCTTGGGACTAGATCTATATGAGCAGTTCTTC. As protein: CASSLGLDLYEQFF. V gene TRBV5-4 combines with J gene TRBJ2-1; tentative D call: TRBD2 (6 bases). Germline V gene lookup returns CDR1 SGHNT and CDR2 YYREEE (reference sequence). The CDR3 consists of 14 residues. The V end was cut by 0 bases, the J end by 8 bases, with 12 bases between.